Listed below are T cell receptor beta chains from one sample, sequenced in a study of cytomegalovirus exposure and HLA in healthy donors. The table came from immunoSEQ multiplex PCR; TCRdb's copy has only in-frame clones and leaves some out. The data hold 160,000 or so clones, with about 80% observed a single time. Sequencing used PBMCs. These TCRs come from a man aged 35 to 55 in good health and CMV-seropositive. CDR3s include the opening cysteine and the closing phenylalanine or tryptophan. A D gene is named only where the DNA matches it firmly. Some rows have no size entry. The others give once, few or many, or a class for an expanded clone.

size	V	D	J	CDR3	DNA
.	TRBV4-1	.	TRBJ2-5	CASSQVGELETQYF	TGCGCCAGCAGCCAAGTTGGGGAGTTGGAGACCCAGTACTTC
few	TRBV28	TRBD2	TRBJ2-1	CASSLYSGVYNEQFF	TGTGCCAGCAGTTTATATAGCGGGGTCTACAATGAGCAGTTCTTC
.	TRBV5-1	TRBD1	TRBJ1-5	CASSSGTDQPQHF	TGCGCCAGCAGTTCCGGGACAGATCAGCCCCAGCATTTT
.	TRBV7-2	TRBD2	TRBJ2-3	CASSSRGLARSTDTQYF	TGTGCCAGCAGCTCACGAGGACTAGCGAGGAGCACAGATACGCAGTATTTT
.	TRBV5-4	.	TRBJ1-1	CASSTGRNTEAFF	TGTGCCAGCAGCACCGGTAGGAACACTGAAGCTTTCTTT
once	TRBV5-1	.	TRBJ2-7	CASSSASSTVYEQYF	TGCGCCAGCAGTTCAGCCTCGTCGACAGTCTACGAGCAGTACTTC
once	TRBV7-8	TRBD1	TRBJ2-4	CASSLASGQGKNIQYF	TGTGCCAGCAGCTTAGCGTCGGGACAGGGCAAAAACATTCAGTACTTC
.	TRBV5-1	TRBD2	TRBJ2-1	CASSLAASGRFNEQFF	TGCGCCAGCAGCTTGGCAGCTAGCGGGAGGTTTAATGAGCAGTTCTTC
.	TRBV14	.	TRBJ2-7	CASSPLKTGAYEQYF	TGTGCCAGCAGCCCACTAAAGACGGGTGCCTACGAGCAGTACTTC
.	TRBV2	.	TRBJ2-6	CASTPTQVSGANGLTF	TGTGCCAGCACCCCAACCCAGGTGTCTGGGGCCAACGGCCTGACTTTC
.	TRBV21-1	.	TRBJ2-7	CASSKEKMRGLPSYEQYF	TGTGCCAGCAGCAAAGAGAAGATGCGGGGCCTCCCCTCCTACGAGCAGTACTTC
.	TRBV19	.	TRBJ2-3	CATGKTWTQYF	TGTGCCACAGGCAAGACCTGGACGCAGTATTTT
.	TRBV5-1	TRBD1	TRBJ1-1	CASSKGQGETEAFF	TGCGCCAGCAGCAAGGGACAGGGGGAGACTGAAGCTTTCTTT
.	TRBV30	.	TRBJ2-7	CAWSVGSPYEQYF	TGTGCCTGGAGTGTGGGCTCACCGTACGAGCAGTACTTC
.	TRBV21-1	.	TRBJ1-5	CASSIGTGENQPQHF	TGTGCCAGCAGCATCGGGACAGGGGAAAATCAGCCCCAGCATTTT
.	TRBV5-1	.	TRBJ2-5	CASSFPGEETQYF	TGCGCCAGCAGCTTTCCGGGGGAAGAGACCCAGTACTTC
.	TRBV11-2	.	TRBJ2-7	CASSLGVYEQYF	TGTGCCAGCAGCTTAGGAGTCTACGAGCAGTACTTC
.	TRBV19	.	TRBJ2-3	CASSIEGPYTDTQYF	TGTGCCAGTAGTATAGAGGGGCCCTACACAGATACGCAGTATTTT